Here is one TCR beta chain with its context. Antigen specificity is unknown. This sample is drawn from a study of early T cells in non-severe SARS-CoV-2 infection. Study at large: Chains were not paired, and sequencing was done on bulk RNA from unsorted whole blood. Study-wide findings and caveats: Lookups in VDJdb leaned toward anti-spike CD8 responses and missed private and CD4 specificities.

Via MiXCR, TCRdb re-called the 5' RACE reads, giving one row per CDR3 protein. The repertoire holds about 44,000 distinct CDR3 sequences, with around 23% as singletons. This clonotype originated in an adult who was a healthcare worker with PCR-confirmed SARS-CoV-2 infection or an uninfected control (not recorded which). The specimen was whole blood, collected at baseline.

In nucleotides, the CDR3 is TGTGCCAGCAGCACTTATAGCGGGGGACCCTACGAGCAGTACTTC. Translated, it gives CASSTYSGGPYEQYF. V is TRBV13 and J is TRBJ2-7, with 9 positions matching TRBD2. V was clipped by 5 bases and J by 2 bases; unmatched bases: 7. Germline CDR1 and CDR2: PRHDT and FYEKMQ (reference sequence). The CDR3 contains 15 residues.